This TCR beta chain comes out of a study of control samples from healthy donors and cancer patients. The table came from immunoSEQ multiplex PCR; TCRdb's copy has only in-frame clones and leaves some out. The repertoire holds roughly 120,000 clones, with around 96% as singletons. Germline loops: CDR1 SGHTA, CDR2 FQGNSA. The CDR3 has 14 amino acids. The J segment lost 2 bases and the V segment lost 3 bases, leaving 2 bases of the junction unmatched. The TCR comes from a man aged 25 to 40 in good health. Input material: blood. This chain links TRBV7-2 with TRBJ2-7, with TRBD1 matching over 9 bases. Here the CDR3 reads CASSFGTGPYEQYF. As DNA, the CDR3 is TGTGCCAGCAGCTTTGGGACAGGGCCCTACGAGCAGTACTTC. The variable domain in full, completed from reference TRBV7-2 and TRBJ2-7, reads GAGVSQSPSNKVTEKGKDVELRCDPISGHTALYWYRQSLGQGLEFLIYFQGNSAPDKSGLPSDRFSAERTGGSVSTLTIQRTQQEDSAVYLCASSFGTGPYEQYFGPGTRLTVT.